This entry lists 19 T cell receptor beta chains sequenced from one sample in a study of blood T cell repertoires in COVID-19. Here immunoSEQ multiplex PCR was the method, and the copy in TCRdb shows in-frame clones only, minus some. Here the sample spans a few hundred thousand clones, approximately 77% being singletons. Sequencing used peripheral blood. These receptors all come from a human donor with acute or convalescent COVID-19. The donor label of this sample is uncertain.

CDR3 nucleotides: TGCGCCAGCAGCCTTCAACACAGGGCCTCTGGAAACACCATATATTTT. Amino acids: CASSLQHRASGNTIYF. The chain recombines TRBV5-1 with TRBJ1-3, with D possibly TRBD1 on 6 matching bases. The CDR3 totals 16 residues. CDR1 and CDR2 from the germline V gene are SGHRS and YFSETQ. With 4 bases removed from V and 0 bases from J, the gap between germline ends came to 14 bases.

A word on this clone: This specimen includes other DNA sequences encoding the same CDR3. The genes are TRBV27 and TRBJ2-3; the match to TRBD2 covers 14 bases. The CDR3 contains 16 residues. Germline loops: CDR1 MNHEY, CDR2 SMNVEV (reference sequence). Losses at the gene ends were 6 bases for V and 5 bases for J; bases not matched to a gene: 7. The CDR3 bases are TGTGCCAGCAGGAGACTAGCGGGGGGGAGGGGAGATACGCAGTATTTT. Translated, it gives CASRRLAGGRGDTQYF.

The rearrangement joins TRBV10-3 to TRBJ1-1; 8 bases are shared with TRBD1. V lost 6 bases and J lost 5; bases outside the gene matches: 8. The CDR3 extends over 14 amino acids. The germline V gene has CDR1 ENHRY and CDR2 SYGVKD. In DNA form, the CDR3 reads TGTGCCATCAGGGACAGGGAGGGAAGAACTGAAGCTTTCTTT. Translated: CAIRDREGRTEAFF.

On this clone itself: Other DNA sequences in this specimen translate into the identical CDR3. The chain recombines TRBV7-9 with TRBJ1-5; D is unclear. Between the trimmed V and J ends, which lost 1 base and 4 bases, there was a span of 8 bases. Germline V gene sequence: CDR1 SEHNR, CDR2 FQNEAQ (reference sequence). There are 14 residues in the CDR3. Here the CDR3 DNA reads TGTGCCAGCAGCTTAGTGGGAGGGAATCAGCCCCAGCATTTT. Translating gives CASSLVGGNQPQHF.

The V and J genes are TRBV7-2 and TRBJ2-1, with 10 nucleotides matching TRBD2. Germline V gene sequence: CDR1 SGHTA, CDR2 FQGNSA. The CDR3 loop spans 16 amino acids. V gave up 1 base and J gave up 10 bases; unmatched junction bases: 10. Here the CDR3 DNA reads TGTGCCAGCAGCTTAGTCCCAGCGGGGGGGCTACGAGAGCAGTTCTTC. Translation gives CASSLVPAGGLREQFF.

This rearrangement joins TRBV20-1 to TRBJ2-7; a weak D match, TRBD2 (5 bases). The CDR3 contains 11 residues. From germline, CDR1 is DFQATT and CDR2 SNEGSKA (reference sequence). Trimming took 3 bases from V and 4 from J, leaving 7 bases between them. The CDR3 DNA is TGCAGTGCTAGGCGGGTTTACGAGCAGTACTTC. Translating gives CSARRVYEQYF.

This chain uses TRBV6-5 with TRBJ1-4; 9 bases are shared with TRBD1. The germline V gene encodes CDR1 MNHEY and CDR2 SVGAGI. The CDR3 totals 15 residues. Trimming cost V 6 bases and J 5 bases; bases outside gene matches: 7. The CDR3 DNA follows: TGTGCCAGCAGACCGGACAGGGGAGTGAATGAAAAACTGTTTTTT. It codes for CASRPDRGVNEKLFF.

This chain links TRBV3-1 (or the pseudogene TRBV3-2) with TRBJ2-3, with 8 bases that match TRBD2. Germline loops: CDR1 LGHDT, CDR2 YNNKEL (reference sequence). The V and J ends lost 0 bases and 3 bases, in that order; junction bases with no gene match: 11. This CDR3 is 18 amino acids long. This CDR3 is CASSQDYGGGFRTDTQYF. CDR3 DNA: TGTGCCAGCAGCCAAGATTACGGGGGGGGCTTTAGAACAGATACGCAGTATTTT.

As concerns this clone: Other DNA sequences in the sample encode the same CDR3. The chain has TRBV11-2 and TRBJ1-1; D might be TRBD1 (5 bases). Trimming stripped 1 base from V and 1 base from J, with 10 bases between. Per germline, CDR1 SGHAT and CDR2 FQNNGV. This CDR3 spans 15 amino acids. The CDR3 here is CASSLGPGGNTEAFF. The CDR3 DNA follows: TGTGCCAGCAGCTTAGGTCCGGGGGGGAACACTGAAGCTTTCTTT.

The chain has TRBV2 and TRBJ1-3; the match to TRBD1 covers 8 bases. Germline CDR1 reads SNHLY; CDR2 reads FYNNEI. CDR3 length: 16 amino acids. V lost 8 bases and J lost 0; bases outside the gene matches: 9. The CDR3 sequence is CASLLQGASSGNTIYF. CDR3 nucleotide sequence: TGTGCCAGCCTCCTCCAGGGGGCCAGCTCTGGAAACACCATATATTTT. Full variable domain (remainder filled in from reference TRBV2 and TRBJ1-3): EPEVTQTPSHQVTQMGQEVILRCVPISNHLYFYWYRQILGQKVEFLVSFYNNEISEKSEIFDDQFSVERPDGSNFTLKIRSTKLEDSAMYFCASLLQGASSGNTIYFGEGSWLTVV.

V is TRBV2 and J is TRBJ2-1, with TRBD2 identical over 7 bases. The CDR3 length is 15 residues. V trimming: 3 bases; J trimming: 6 bases; junction bases outside the gene matches: 8. The germline gives CDR1 SNHLY, CDR2 FYNNEI. CDR3 sequence: CASSEGGRAGNEQFF. CDR3 DNA sequence: TGTGCCAGCAGTGAGGGAGGGAGAGCGGGCAATGAGCAGTTCTTC. Filled out from reference TRBV2 and TRBJ2-1, the complete variable domain reads EPEVTQTPSHQVTQMGQEVILRCVPISNHLYFYWYRQILGQKVEFLVSFYNNEISEKSEIFDDQFSVERPDGSNFTLKIRSTKLEDSAMYFCASSEGGRAGNEQFFGPGTRLTVL.

The chain recombines TRBV2 with TRBJ1-3, with 7 bases matching TRBD1. This CDR3 comprises 15 residues. V lost 5 bases to trimming and J lost 3 bases; unmatched junction nucleotides: 7. From germline, CDR1 is SNHLY and CDR2 FYNNEI. The CDR3 sequence: CASSSRRTGGNTIYF. Written as DNA, the CDR3 is TGTGCCAGCAGTTCCCGCCGGACAGGTGGAAACACCATATATTTT.

The chain is built from TRBV2 and TRBJ2-7; D is possibly TRBD1 (5 bases). The CDR3 contains 13 residues. From germline, CDR1 is SNHLY and CDR2 FYNNEI. Trimming took off 1 base at V and 4 bases at J, with 8 bases between the two ends. This CDR3 is CASSEDRRYEQYF. The CDR3 DNA reads as TGTGCCAGCAGTGAAGACAGGAGATACGAGCAGTACTTC.

Note on this clone: Other DNA sequences in the same sample also yield this CDR3. The J gene is TRBJ1-1, the V gene TRBV3-1 (or the pseudogene TRBV3-2), with 8 bases matching TRBD1. In germline, CDR1 is LGHDT, CDR2 YNNKEL (reference sequence). CDR3 length: 14 residues. The V and J ends lost 4 bases and 2 bases, in that order; junction bases with no gene match: 3. CDR3 bases: TGTGCCAGCAGCCGCACAGGGGGAAACACTGAAGCTTTCTTT. It specifies CASSRTGGNTEAFF.

This clone showed up many times. The chain employs TRBV7-8 and TRBJ1-2; D call uncertain. Germline V gene sequence: CDR1 SGHVS, CDR2 FQNEAQ. V was cut by 5 bases and J by 0 bases, with 16 bases left in between. This CDR3 has 16 residues. Here the CDR3 DNA reads TGTGCCAGCAGCCGCACGGCGGGCAGGACTAACTATGGCTACACCTTC. Translation: CASSRTAGRTNYGYTF.

In this sample, this clone turned up once. This chain joins TRBV5-1 and TRBJ1-5, with D possibly being TRBD1 (5 bases). Looked up from germline, CDR1 is SGHRS and CDR2 is YFSETQ. The CDR3 has 14 residues. V was clipped by 5 bases and J by 3 bases, with 12 bases between them. Here the CDR3 reads CASRPTVDNQPQHF. For the CDR3, the DNA is TGCGCCAGCAGACCGACAGTAGACAATCAGCCCCAGCATTTT. Supplemented by reference TRBV5-1 and TRBJ1-5, the full variable domain reads KAGVTQTPRYLIKTRGQQVTLSCSPISGHRSVSWYQQTPGQGLQFLFEYFSETQRNKGNFPGRFSGRQFSNSRSEMNVSTLELGDSALYLCASRPTVDNQPQHFGDGTRLSIL.

The chain uses TRBV6-6 and TRBJ2-7; maybe TRBD1 (5 bases). Germline lookup yields CDR1 MNHNY and CDR2 SVGAGI (reference sequence). The CDR3 sequence is 13 residues long. V lost 3 bases and J 3 bases, leaving 9 bases between the germline ends. This chain's CDR3 is CASSYRQFYEQYF. The DNA for the CDR3 is TGTGCCAGCAGTTATCGACAGTTCTACGAGCAGTACTTC.

DNA for the CDR3: TGTGCCATCAGGGACGACAGGGGGGGATATTCACCCCTCCACTTT. Its translation: CAIRDDRGGYSPLHF. The chain is built from TRBV10-3 and TRBJ1-6, with 9 bases matching TRBD1. The junction had 8 bases not matched to a gene; V was cut back by 6 bases and J by 8 bases. Germline V CDR1 and CDR2: ENHRY, SYGVKD. CDR3 length: 15 amino acids.

CDR3 region: CASSQGTSGSGKETQYF. CDR3 sequence (DNA): TGTGCCAGCAGCCAAGGGACTAGCGGGAGTGGTAAGGAGACCCAGTACTTC. V usage is TRBV11-3 and J usage is TRBJ2-5; 14 bases are shared with TRBD2. The V segment lost 5 bases and the J segment 5 bases; nucleotides outside the gene matches: 10. This CDR3 is 17 amino acids long. CDR1 and CDR2 (germline): SGHNT, YENEEA.